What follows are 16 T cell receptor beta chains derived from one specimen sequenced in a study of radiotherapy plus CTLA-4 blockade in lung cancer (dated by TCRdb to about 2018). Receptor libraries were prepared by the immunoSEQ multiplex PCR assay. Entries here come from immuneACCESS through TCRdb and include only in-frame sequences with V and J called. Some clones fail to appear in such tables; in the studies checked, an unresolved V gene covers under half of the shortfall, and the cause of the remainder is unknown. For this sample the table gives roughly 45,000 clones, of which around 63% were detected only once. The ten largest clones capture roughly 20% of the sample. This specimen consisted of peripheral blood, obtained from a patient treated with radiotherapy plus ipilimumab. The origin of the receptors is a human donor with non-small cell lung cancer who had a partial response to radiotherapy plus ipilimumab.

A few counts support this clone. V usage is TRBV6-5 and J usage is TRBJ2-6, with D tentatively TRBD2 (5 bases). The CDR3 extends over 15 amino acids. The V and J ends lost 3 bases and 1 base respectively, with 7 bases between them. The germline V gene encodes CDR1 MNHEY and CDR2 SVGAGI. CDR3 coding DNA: TGTGCCAGCAGTTATCGGGGTTCTGGGGCCAACGTCCTGACTTTC. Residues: CASSYRGSGANVLTF.

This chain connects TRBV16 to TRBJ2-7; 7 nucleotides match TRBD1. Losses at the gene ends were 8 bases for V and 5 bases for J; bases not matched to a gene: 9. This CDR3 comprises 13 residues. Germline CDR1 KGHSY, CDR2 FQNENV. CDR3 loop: CASAQGVPDEQYF. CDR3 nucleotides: TGTGCCAGCGCTCAGGGGGTCCCCGACGAGCAGTACTTC.

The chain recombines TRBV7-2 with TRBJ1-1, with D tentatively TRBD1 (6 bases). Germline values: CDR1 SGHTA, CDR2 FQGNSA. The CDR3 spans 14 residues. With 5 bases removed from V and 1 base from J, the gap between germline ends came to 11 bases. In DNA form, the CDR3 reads TGTGCCAGCAGCGCAAACAGGGCGAACACTGAAGCTTTCTTT. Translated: CASSANRANTEAFF. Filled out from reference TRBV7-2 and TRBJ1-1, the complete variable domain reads GAGVSQSPSNKVTEKGKDVELRCDPISGHTALYWYRQSLGQGLEFLIYFQGNSAPDKSGLPSDRFSAERTGGSVSTLTIQRTQQEDSAVYLCASSANRANTEAFFGQGTRLTVV.

CDR3 region: CASSLSAGELFF. DNA of the CDR3: TGTGCCAGCAGTTTGAGCGCGGGGGAGCTGTTTTTT. The chain recombines TRBV6-5 with TRBJ2-2, with D uncertain. This CDR3 region has 12 residues. Germline CDR1 is MNHEY and CDR2 is SVGAGI. Trimming took off 4 bases at V and 8 bases at J, with 8 bases between the two ends.

The CDR3 bases are TGTGCCAGTAGTCGACCCACTAGCGGGGCGAACACCGGGGAGCTGTTTTTT. Protein sequence: CASSRPTSGANTGELFF. The chain has TRBV19 and TRBJ2-2; 10 nucleotides line up with TRBD2. This CDR3 region has 17 residues. In germline, CDR1 is LNHDA, CDR2 SQIVND (reference sequence). V shed 5 bases, J shed 0 bases, and the junction held 6 bases outside the gene matches. The variable domain in full, with the rest retrieved from reference TRBV19 and TRBJ2-2, is DGGITQSPKYLFRKEGQNVTLSCEQNLNHDAMYWYRQDPGQGLRLIYYSQIVNDFQKGDIAEGYSVSREKKESFPLTVTSAQKNPTAFYLCASSRPTSGANTGELFFGEGSRLTVL.

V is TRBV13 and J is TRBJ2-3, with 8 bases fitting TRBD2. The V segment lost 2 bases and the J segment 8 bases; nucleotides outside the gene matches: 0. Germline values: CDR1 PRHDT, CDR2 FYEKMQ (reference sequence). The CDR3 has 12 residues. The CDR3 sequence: CASSLSGGTQYF. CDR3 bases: TGTGCCAGCAGCTTAAGCGGGGGTACGCAGTATTTT.

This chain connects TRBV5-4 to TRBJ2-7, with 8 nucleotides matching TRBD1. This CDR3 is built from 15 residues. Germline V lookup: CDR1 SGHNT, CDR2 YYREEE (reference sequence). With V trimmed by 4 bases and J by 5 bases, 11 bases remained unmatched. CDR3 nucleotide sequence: TGTGCCAGCAGCCCCCCGGGCAGGGGGCAAGACGAGCAGTACTTC. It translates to CASSPPGRGQDEQYF.

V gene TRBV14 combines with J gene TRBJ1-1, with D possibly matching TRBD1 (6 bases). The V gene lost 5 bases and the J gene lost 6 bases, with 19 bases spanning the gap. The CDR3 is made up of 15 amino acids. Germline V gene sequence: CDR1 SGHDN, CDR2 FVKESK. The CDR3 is CASSAIEGGVAEAFF. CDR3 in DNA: TGTGCCAGCAGCGCGATAGAAGGGGGGGTGGCTGAAGCTTTCTTT.

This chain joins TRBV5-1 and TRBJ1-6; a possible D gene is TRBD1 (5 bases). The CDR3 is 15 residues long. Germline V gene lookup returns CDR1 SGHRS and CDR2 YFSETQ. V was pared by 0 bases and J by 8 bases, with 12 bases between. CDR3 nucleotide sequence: TGCGCCAGCAGCTTGGGTGGGACGGGGGATTCACCCCTCCACTTT. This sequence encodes CASSLGGTGDSPLHF.

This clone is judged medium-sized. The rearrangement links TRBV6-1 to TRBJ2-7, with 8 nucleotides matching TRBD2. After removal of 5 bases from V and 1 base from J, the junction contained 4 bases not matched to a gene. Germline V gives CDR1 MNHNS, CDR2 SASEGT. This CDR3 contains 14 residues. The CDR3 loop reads CASSRTSISYEQYF. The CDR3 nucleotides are TGTGCCAGCAGTAGGACTAGCATTTCCTACGAGCAGTACTTC.

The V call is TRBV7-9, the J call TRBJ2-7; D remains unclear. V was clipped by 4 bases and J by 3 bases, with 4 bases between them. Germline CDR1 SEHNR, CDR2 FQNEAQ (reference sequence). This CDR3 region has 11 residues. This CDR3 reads CASSSFYEQYF. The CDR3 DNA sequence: TGTGCCAGCAGCTCCTTCTACGAGCAGTACTTC.

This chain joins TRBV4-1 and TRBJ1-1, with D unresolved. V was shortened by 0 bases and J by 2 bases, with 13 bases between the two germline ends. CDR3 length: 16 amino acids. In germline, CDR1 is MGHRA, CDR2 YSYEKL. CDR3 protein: CASSQDGRRANTEAFF. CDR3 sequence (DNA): TGCGCCAGCAGCCAAGATGGGAGGCGGGCCAACACTGAAGCTTTCTTT.

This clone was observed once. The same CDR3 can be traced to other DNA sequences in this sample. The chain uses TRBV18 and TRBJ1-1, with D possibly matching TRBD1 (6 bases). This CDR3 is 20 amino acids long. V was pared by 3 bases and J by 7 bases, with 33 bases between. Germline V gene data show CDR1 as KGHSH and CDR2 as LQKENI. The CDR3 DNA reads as TGTGCCAGCTCACCCCGTTCCGGGGTGACAGGATCCGAGTTGAGTAGTGAAGCTTTCTTT. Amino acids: CASSPRSGVTGSELSSEAFF.

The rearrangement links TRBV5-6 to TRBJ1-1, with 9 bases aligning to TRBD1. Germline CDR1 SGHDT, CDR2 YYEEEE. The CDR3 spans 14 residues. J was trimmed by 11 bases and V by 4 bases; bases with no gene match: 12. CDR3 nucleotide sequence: TGTGCCAGCAGCGTCCGGGACAGGGTACCCCAGGCTTTCTTT. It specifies CASSVRDRVPQAFF. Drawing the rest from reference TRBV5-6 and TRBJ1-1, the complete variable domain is DAGVTQSPTHLIKTRGQQVTLRCSPKSGHDTVSWYQQALGQGPQFIFQYYEEEERQRGNFPDRFSGHQFPNYSSELNVNALLLGDSALYLCASSVRDRVPQAFFGQGTRLTVV.

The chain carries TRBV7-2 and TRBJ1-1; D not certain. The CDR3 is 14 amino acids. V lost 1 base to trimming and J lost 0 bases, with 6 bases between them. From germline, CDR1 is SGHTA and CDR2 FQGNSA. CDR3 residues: CASSLDPMNTEAFF. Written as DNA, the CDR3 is TGTGCCAGCAGCTTAGATCCCATGAACACTGAAGCTTTCTTT.

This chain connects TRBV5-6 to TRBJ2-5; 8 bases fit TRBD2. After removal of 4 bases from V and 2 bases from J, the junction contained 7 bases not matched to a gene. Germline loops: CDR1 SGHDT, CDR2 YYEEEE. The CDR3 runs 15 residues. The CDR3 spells CASSQSGGRQETQYF. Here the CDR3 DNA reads TGTGCCAGCAGCCAAAGCGGGGGAAGACAAGAGACCCAGTACTTC.